This T cell receptor beta chain was captured by sequencing in a study of cytomegalovirus exposure and HLA in healthy donors. Overall study results and limits: More than 150 TCR beta chains were listed as cytomegalovirus-associated. The productive fraction for most TCR beta V segments was about 87% or about 30% in an earlier analysis. Most observed TCR sequences were rare, whereas some public TCRs were detected in many donors.

As for the donors, each was a healthy bone marrow donor. PCR employed 60 Vbeta and 13 Jbeta primers. Assay used: immunoSEQ multiplex PCR; TCRdb lists only in-frame clones, some missing. Counted here are over 65,000 clones, 75% to 85% occurring once; the ten biggest clones make up about 6.5%. Germline trimming cut 4 bases from V and 1 base from J; bases unmatched to any gene: 7. The CDR3 spans 17 residues. Germline CDR1 and CDR2: SGHRS and YFSETQ. This clone was seen more than once but under ten times. The antigen remains unidentified. What was sequenced was PBMCs. The chain is built from TRBV5-1 and TRBJ1-6; 8 bases align to TRBD1. The receptor was isolated from a human donor in good health. The CDR3, as DNA: TGCGCCAGCAGCATGACAGGGGAAGCGTCCTATAATTCACCCCTCCACTTT. Translation: CASSMTGEASYNSPLHF.